This T cell receptor beta chain was retrieved from a study of OX40 agonist ivuxolimab in advanced cancers. Study as a whole: Three patients responded partially, comprising one with hepatocellular carcinoma and two with cutaneous melanoma. Study results and limitations: The antigens recognized by the expanded peripheral T cells, that is their antigen specificity, were not determined. By week 6 at 0.1 to 3.0 mg/kg, blood CD4+ and CD8+ T cells had expanded clonally.

Collection of blood occurred at baseline, at cycle 4 day 1, and at cycle 7 day 1. Of note for this clone: Its antigen is not identified. The junction differs from germline at one of its ends, possibly a read error.

Data came from immunoSEQ multiplex PCR; TCRdb stores just in-frame clones and leaves some out. The table has roughly 53,000 clones, roughly 84% seen once. Per germline, CDR1 SNHLY and CDR2 FYNNEI. This CDR3 contains 14 residues. The sample here was CD4+ or CD8+ T cells sorted from blood, taken in a trial of the OX40 agonist ivuxolimab. The rearrangement joins TRBV2 to TRBJ1-1; tentatively, D is TRBD1 (5 bases). The TCR was taken from an adult with an advanced solid tumor such as melanoma, head and neck, liver or kidney cancer. CDR3 protein: CASREERGETEAFF. CDR3 coding DNA: TGTGCCAGCAGAGAAGAACGAGGGGAAACTGAAGCTTTCTTT.